This T cell receptor (beta chain) was documented in a study of CD8 T cells in Susac syndrome. Study as a whole: Sequencing included Susac syndrome patients, six of them with active disease and under 10 in remission.

With random hexamers, 0.5 to 1 ug RNA was reverse transcribed. TCR beta CDR3 was amplified by immunoSEQ covering 54 Vbeta and 13 Jbeta. In TCRdb, the immunoSEQ multiplex PCR reads were re-called with MiXCR into one record per CDR3 protein. The sample includes about 83,000 distinct CDR3 sequences, around 96% seen only once; the top ten take around 0.43%. The receptor's source is a human donor with Susac syndrome. The sample consisted of CD8+ T cells from PBMCs.

The CDR3 here is CASRKTAYQETQYF. CDR3 nucleotide sequence: TGTGCCAGCCGTAAAACAGCGTACCAAGAGACCCAGTACTTC. The J gene is TRBJ2-5, the V gene TRBV18; no reliable D call. Trimming cost V 8 bases and J 0 bases, with 13 bases left between them. The CDR3 loop spans 14 amino acids. Germline V gene sequence: CDR1 KGHSH, CDR2 LQKENI.